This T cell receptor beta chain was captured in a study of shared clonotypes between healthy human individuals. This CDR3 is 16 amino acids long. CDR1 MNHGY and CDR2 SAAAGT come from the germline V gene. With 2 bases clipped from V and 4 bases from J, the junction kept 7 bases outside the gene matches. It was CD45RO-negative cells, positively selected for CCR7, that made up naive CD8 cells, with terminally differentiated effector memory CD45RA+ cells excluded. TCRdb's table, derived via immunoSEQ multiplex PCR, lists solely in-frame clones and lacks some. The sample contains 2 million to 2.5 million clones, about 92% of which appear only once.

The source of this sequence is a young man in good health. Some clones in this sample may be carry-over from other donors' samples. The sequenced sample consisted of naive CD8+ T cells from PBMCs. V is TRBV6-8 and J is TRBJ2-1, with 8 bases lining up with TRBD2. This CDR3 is CASSYRPSGYYNEQFF. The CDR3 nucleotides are TGTGCCAGCAGTTACCGTCCTAGCGGGTATTACAATGAGCAGTTCTTC.